The TCR beta chain under discussion was sequenced for a study of blood T cell repertoires in COVID-19. Study summary: Acute and convalescent COVID-19 specimens originated in the United States, Italy and Spain.

Per the authors' pipeline: Reference gene primer amplification yielded estimated nucleated cell counts. Some clones are missing from TCRdb's copy, which holds only in-frame ones; the method was immunoSEQ multiplex PCR. V and J calls and clone size come straight from that table; D and trimming were deduced from the DNA. The sample consists of 150,000 to 200,000 clones, roughly 76% of them appearing once. The CDR3 totals 16 residues. Per the germline V gene, CDR1 is ENHRY and CDR2 is SYGVKD. With V trimmed by 4 bases and J by 2 bases, 8 bases remained unmatched. Source material: peripheral blood. This receptor was identified in a woman older than 75 with COVID-19, enrolled during active disease. This sequence joins TRBV10-3 and TRBJ2-5, with 9 bases fitting TRBD2. CDR3 sequence (DNA): TGTGCCATCAGTGCGGGACTAGCCGGGCGTCAAGAGACCCAGTACTTC. The encoded protein is CAISAGLAGRQETQYF.